This T cell receptor beta chain was sequenced for a study of shared clonotypes between healthy human individuals. V lost 6 bases to trimming and J lost 5 bases; unmatched junction nucleotides: 3. CDR3 length: 13 residues. Germline V gene data show CDR1 as SGHNT and CDR2 as YYREEE (reference sequence). This clone has just one count. Measured with immunoSEQ multiplex PCR; TCRdb has only the in-frame clones, and not every one. The top ten hold 0.13% of the sample, which has some 2 million clones, 85% to 95% seen once. The receptor comes from a man between 18 and 29 years old in good health. The sample consisted of naive CD4+ T cells sorted from blood. The subset was: CD45RA+ positively selected. The chain couples TRBV5-4 to TRBJ1-3; 9 bases line up with TRBD1. The CDR3 DNA reads TGTGCCAGCACTGGACAGGGGAGAAACACCATATATTTT. It encodes CASTGQGRNTIYF.